Shown below are 5 T cell receptor beta chains from a single sample sequenced in a study of cytomegalovirus exposure and HLA in healthy donors. Primers for the PCR totalled 60 Vbeta and 13 Jbeta. Method: immunoSEQ multiplex PCR; TCRdb's copy keeps in-frame clones and lacks some. The repertoire holds around 230,000 clones, with over 75% as singletons. Sequencing was performed on PBMCs. Every receptor here comes from a male donor in good health and CMV-seronegative.

The rearrangement joins TRBV5-1 to TRBJ2-3, with 9 bases that match TRBD2. Germline V CDR1 and CDR2: SGHRS, YFSETQ. The CDR3 loop spans 16 amino acids. V gave up 3 bases and J gave up 2 bases; unmatched junction bases: 7. CDR3 sequence reads: CASSYRLADPTDTQYF. DNA for the CDR3: TGCGCCAGCAGCTATAGACTAGCGGACCCCACAGATACGCAGTATTTT.

This clone showed up just a few times. Its ends do not fully match the called genes, so a read error is possible. The chain employs TRBV7-9 and TRBJ1-2; no clear D gene. Germline V lookup: CDR1 SEHNR, CDR2 FQNEAQ (reference sequence). This CDR3 comprises 12 residues. This CDR3 reads CSSSLAIYGYTF. The CDR3, as DNA: TGTTCCAGCAGCTTAGCCATCTATGGCTACACCTTC.

The rearrangement links TRBV5-1 to TRBJ1-1, with 8 bases fitting TRBD1. Germline V CDR1 and CDR2: SGHRS, YFSETQ. The CDR3 contains 14 residues. The V segment lost 0 bases and the J segment 8 bases; nucleotides outside the gene matches: 6. CDR3 DNA: TGCGCCAGCAGCTTGGGGCTTGGACAGGGCGAAGCTTTCTTT. It is translated as CASSLGLGQGEAFF. The variable domain in full, completed from reference TRBV5-1 and TRBJ1-1, reads KAGVTQTPRYLIKTRGQQVTLSCSPISGHRSVSWYQQTPGQGLQFLFEYFSETQRNKGNFPGRFSGRQFSNSRSEMNVSTLELGDSALYLCASSLGLGQGEAFFGQGTRLTVV.

The genes are TRBV2 and TRBJ2-5, with TRBD2 identical over 7 bases. The germline V gene has CDR1 SNHLY and CDR2 FYNNEI. The CDR3 extends over 13 amino acids. The junction had 4 bases not matched to a gene; V was cut back by 6 bases and J by 3 bases. The CDR3 DNA sequence: TGTGCCAGCAGGGACGGGGGGAAAGAGACCCAGTACTTC. This sequence encodes CASRDGGKETQYF.

This chain links TRBV19 with TRBJ1-5; no reliable D call. CDR1 and CDR2 from the germline V gene are LNHDA and SQIVND (reference sequence). The ends were cut back, 7 bases at V and 0 bases at J, with 13 bases in the middle. CDR3 length: 15 residues. The DNA for the CDR3 is TGTGCCAGTAAAACAGCCACTTATAGCAATCAGCCCCAGCATTTT. It specifies CASKTATYSNQPQHF. Full variable domain (remainder filled in from reference TRBV19 and TRBJ1-5): DGGITQSPKYLFRKEGQNVTLSCEQNLNHDAMYWYRQDPGQGLRLIYYSQIVNDFQKGDIAEGYSVSREKKESFPLTVTSAQKNPTAFYLCASKTATYSNQPQHFGDGTRLSIL.